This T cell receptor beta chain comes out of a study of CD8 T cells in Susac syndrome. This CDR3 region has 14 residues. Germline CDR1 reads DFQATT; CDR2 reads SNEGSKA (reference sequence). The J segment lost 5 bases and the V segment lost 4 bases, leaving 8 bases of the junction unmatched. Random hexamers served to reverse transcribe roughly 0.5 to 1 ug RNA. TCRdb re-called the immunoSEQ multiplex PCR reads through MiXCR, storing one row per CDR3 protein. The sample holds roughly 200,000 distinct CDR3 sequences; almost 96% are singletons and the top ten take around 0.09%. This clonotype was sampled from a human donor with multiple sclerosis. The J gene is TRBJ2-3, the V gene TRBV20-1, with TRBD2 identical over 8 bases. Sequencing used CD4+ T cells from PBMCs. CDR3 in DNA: TGCAGTGCTACCTTTCTCGGGGGGGTAGATACGCAGTATTTT. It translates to CSATFLGGVDTQYF.